Listed here are 30 T cell receptor beta chains from one sample, sequenced in a study of technical replicates of blood from four donors. The protocol was immunoSEQ multiplex PCR, while the TCRdb copy is restricted to in-frame clones and leaves out a portion. The repertoire consists of some 71,000 clones, with approximately 97% occurring once and the leading ten covering 0.29%. The sequenced sample was T cells isolated from PBMCs. The receptor set was obtained from a human donor in good health.

The chain combines TRBV2 with TRBJ2-1; 12 positions agree with TRBD2. The CDR3 runs to 15 residues. Trimming at V came to 5 bases and at J to 3 bases, leaving 2 bases not matched to a gene. Per the germline V gene, CDR1 is SNHLY and CDR2 is FYNNEI. Here the CDR3 DNA reads TGTGCCAGCAGTTCGACTAGCGGGAGCTACAATGAGCAGTTCTTC. Translated, it gives CASSSTSGSYNEQFF.

This chain connects TRBV11-3 to TRBJ2-1; D might be TRBD1 (6 bases). The CDR3 is 15 amino acids. V was pared by 0 bases and J by 7 bases, with 13 bases between. Germline V gene sequence: CDR1 SGHNT, CDR2 YENEEA. The CDR3 loop reads CASSLESIGQNEQFF. The DNA of the CDR3 is TGTGCCAGCAGCTTAGAATCTATAGGACAGAATGAGCAGTTCTTC.

This sequence joins TRBV7-3 and TRBJ2-1; 12 bases map to TRBD2. The CDR3 runs to 20 residues. V trimming: 5 bases; J trimming: 2 bases; junction bases outside the gene matches: 16. Germline V gene lookup returns CDR1 SGHTA and CDR2 FQGTGA. The CDR3, as DNA: TGTGCCAGCAGCCTCCCCTCCGGGACTAGCGGGCCAAAAGCCTACAATGAGCAGTTCTTC. Translation: CASSLPSGTSGPKAYNEQFF.

CDR3 nucleotide sequence: TGTGCCAGCAGTTTCTGGGGACAGGGGTCTTACACTGAAGCTTTCTTT. Amino acid sequence: CASSFWGQGSYTEAFF. The genes are TRBV28 and TRBJ1-1, with 10 bases aligning to TRBD1. V shed 3 bases, J shed 3 bases, and the junction held 7 bases outside the gene matches. The CDR3 length is 16 residues. The germline gives CDR1 MDHEN, CDR2 SYDVKM.

The rearrangement uses TRBV10-3 and TRBJ1-2, with D unresolved. V was pared by 4 bases and J by 4 bases, with 10 bases between. The germline gives CDR1 ENHRY, CDR2 SYGVKD. The CDR3 is 13 amino acids. The CDR3 loop is CAISGGQSYGYTF. In DNA, the CDR3 is TGTGCCATCAGTGGAGGGCAGTCCTATGGCTACACCTTC.

V usage is TRBV7-3 and J usage is TRBJ2-4; 7 positions agree with TRBD1. V was clipped by 2 bases and J by 7 bases; unmatched bases: 5. Germline V gene lookup returns CDR1 SGHTA and CDR2 FQGTGA. CDR3 length equals 14 residues. The CDR3 protein is CASSLPGQPNIQYF. DNA of the CDR3: TGTGCCAGCAGCTTACCGGGACAGCCTAACATTCAGTACTTC.

The chain is built from TRBV28 and TRBJ1-5, with D perhaps matching TRBD1 (5 bases). The V end lost 2 bases, the J end lost 6 bases, and 14 bases lay between the germline ends. Germline CDR1 and CDR2: MDHEN and SYDVKM. The CDR3 loop spans 15 amino acids. The CDR3 is CASSLSAGVVQPQHF. The CDR3 DNA follows: TGTGCCAGCAGTTTAAGTGCGGGGGTTGTTCAGCCCCAGCATTTT.

This rearrangement joins TRBV2 to TRBJ2-7; tentative D call: TRBD2 (6 bases). This CDR3 comprises 14 residues. Per germline, CDR1 SNHLY and CDR2 FYNNEI. Trimming pared 2 bases from V and 3 bases from J, leaving 11 bases between. The DNA of the CDR3 is TGTGCCAGCAGTGAATCCAGACTAGACTACGAGCAGTACTTC. Its protein is CASSESRLDYEQYF.

The chain combines TRBV9 with TRBJ2-1; 8 bases match TRBD2. V was clipped by 4 bases and J by 8 bases; unmatched bases: 8. CDR1 is SGDLS and CDR2 is YYNGEE in the germline V gene. The CDR3 is made up of 14 amino acids. CDR3 DNA: TGTGCCAGCAGCCTAAGCGGGAGTCCGTATGAGCAGTTCTTC. It translates to CASSLSGSPYEQFF.

This clone appeared a single time. The chain employs TRBV14 and TRBJ2-5; 8 nucleotides line up with TRBD2. The junction had 7 bases not matched to a gene; V was cut back by 6 bases and J by 4 bases. This CDR3 has 14 residues. Germline lookup yields CDR1 SGHDN and CDR2 FVKESK. The CDR3 region has the DNA TGTGCCAGCAGACGAGCGGGAGAAAGAGAGACCCAGTACTTC. Protein sequence: CASRRAGERETQYF.

The chain uses TRBV28 and TRBJ2-4; 15 bases line up with TRBD2. The germline V gene encodes CDR1 MDHEN and CDR2 SYDVKM. The CDR3 runs 14 residues. The V gene end was trimmed by 11 bases and the J gene end by 8 bases; junction bases not matched to a gene: 7. Here the CDR3 reads CAAGLAGGSDIQYF. DNA for the CDR3: TGTGCCGCGGGACTAGCGGGAGGTTCTGACATTCAGTACTTC.

The CDR3 region has the DNA TGTGCCACCAGAACAGGGAATGGCTACACCTTC. Translation: CATRTGNGYTF. V is TRBV15 and J is TRBJ1-2; D might be TRBD1 (6 bases). The CDR3 sequence is 11 residues long. Germline loops: CDR1 LNHNV, CDR2 YYDKDF (reference sequence). V was trimmed by 6 bases and J by 6 bases, leaving 8 bases between them.

This chain uses TRBV5-4 with TRBJ2-1, with 9 nucleotides matching TRBD1. From germline, CDR1 is SGHNT and CDR2 YYREEE (reference sequence). The CDR3 sequence is 17 residues long. J was trimmed by 6 bases and V by 1 base; bases with no gene match: 11. CDR3 in amino acids: CASSLPQMGQGPNEQFF. The CDR3 coding sequence is TGTGCCAGCAGCTTGCCACAAATGGGACAGGGCCCCAATGAGCAGTTCTTC.

This chain uses TRBV27 with TRBJ1-2; D is unclear. In germline, CDR1 is MNHEY, CDR2 SMNVEV (reference sequence). The V end lost 10 bases, the J end lost 4 bases, and 10 bases lay between the germline ends. CDR3 length: 11 amino acids. The CDR3 bases are TGTGCCACAACTAGTGGCTATGGCTACACCTTC. It is translated as CATTSGYGYTF.

V gene TRBV7-9 combines with J gene TRBJ1-2, with D perhaps matching TRBD1 (5 bases). The CDR3 loop spans 12 amino acids. Trimming left V 5 bases short and J 6 bases short, with 10 bases between. In germline, CDR1 is SEHNR, CDR2 FQNEAQ (reference sequence). CDR3 protein: CASSSREDGYTF. CDR3 in DNA: TGTGCCAGCAGCAGCAGGGAGGATGGCTACACCTTC.

The chain links TRBV6-6 to TRBJ1-1, with 9 bases lining up with TRBD1. CDR1 and CDR2 (germline): MNHNY, SVGAGI (reference sequence). The CDR3 extends over 14 amino acids. Germline trimming cut 0 bases from V and 5 bases from J; bases unmatched to any gene: 1. The CDR3 DNA reads as TGTGCCAGCAGTTACTCGACAGGGGGTACTGAAGCTTTCTTT. This encodes CASSYSTGGTEAFF.

The chain couples TRBV5-1 to TRBJ2-7; 9 bases map to TRBD1. Germline-derived CDR1 and CDR2 are SGHRS and YFSETQ. Losses at the gene ends were 4 bases for V and 9 bases for J; bases not matched to a gene: 5. The CDR3 is made up of 12 amino acids. CDR3 nucleotide sequence: TGCGCCAGCAGCATTGACAGGGGGTGGCAGTACTTC. Protein: CASSIDRGWQYF.

The rearrangement links TRBV28 to TRBJ2-7, with 7 bases aligning to TRBD2. The CDR3 consists of 15 residues. V was pared by 3 bases and J by 4 bases, with 9 bases of the junction left unmatched. Germline V gene data show CDR1 as MDHEN and CDR2 as SYDVKM. The CDR3 region has the DNA TGTGCCAGCAGTTTTCGTCTCGGGGGGAGGTACGAGCAGTACTTC. This gives the protein CASSFRLGGRYEQYF.

The genes are TRBV9 and TRBJ2-5; D is ambiguous. CDR1 is SGDLS, CDR2 YYNGEE, per germline. CDR3 length equals 13 residues. Trimming stripped 3 bases from V and 3 bases from J, with 9 bases between. The CDR3 coding sequence is TGTGCCAGCAGCGCCCCCCCAGAAGAGACCCAGTACTTC. Protein product: CASSAPPEETQYF.

This clone was recorded once. The chain has TRBV4-2 and TRBJ2-7; D remains ambiguous. Germline CDR1 and CDR2: LGHNA and YNFKEQ. CDR3 length: 12 residues. V was shortened by 0 bases and J by 7 bases, with 7 bases between the two germline ends. CDR3 nucleotides: TGTGCCAGCAGCCAAGAGTCAGTTGAGCAGTACTTC. It encodes CASSQESVEQYF.

V and J are TRBV5-6 and TRBJ1-1; no reliable D call. Per germline, CDR1 SGHDT and CDR2 YYEEEE. CDR3 length: 15 residues. Trimming shortened V by 1 base and J by 4 bases, and 14 bases separated the two germline ends. The chain's CDR3 is CASSLWWTGGTEAFF. The CDR3 DNA is TGTGCCAGCAGCTTGTGGTGGACGGGAGGCACTGAAGCTTTCTTT.

This clone has only one observation. The rearrangement uses TRBV6-6 and TRBJ2-1, with D hard to call. Trimming shortened V by 6 bases and J by 0 bases, and 12 bases separated the two germline ends. CDR1 MNHNY and CDR2 SVGAGI come from the germline V gene (reference sequence). CDR3 length: 15 residues. This CDR3 reads CASSHTPLSYNEQFF. The CDR3 DNA follows: TGTGCCAGCAGCCATACACCGCTCTCCTACAATGAGCAGTTCTTC.

The DNA for the CDR3 is TGTGCCAGCAAATTGGAGGGATCTTATAGCAATCAGCCCCAGCATTTT. Its protein product is CASKLEGSYSNQPQHF. The chain is built from TRBV28 and TRBJ1-5; D gene ambiguous. V was cut by 7 bases and J by 0 bases, with 16 bases left in between. CDR3 length: 16 amino acids. Germline V gene sequence: CDR1 MDHEN, CDR2 SYDVKM.

This CDR3 reads CASSPVMNTEAFF. The CDR3 DNA sequence: TGTGCCAGCAGCCCAGTTATGAACACTGAAGCTTTCTTT. The chain has TRBV7-8 and TRBJ1-1; D gene ambiguous. CDR1 is SGHVS and CDR2 is FQNEAQ in the germline V gene. The CDR3 has 13 residues. V dropped 5 bases and J dropped 0 bases, with 7 bases sitting between them.

The V gene is TRBV2, the J gene TRBJ2-5, with 7 bases matching TRBD1. The germline CDR1 and CDR2 sequences are SNHLY and FYNNEI. V lost 6 bases, J lost 5 bases, and 15 bases stayed unmatched. There are 16 residues in the CDR3. The CDR3 region is CASRFPPETGWETQYF. The CDR3 coding sequence is TGTGCCAGCAGATTCCCGCCGGAGACAGGGTGGGAGACCCAGTACTTC.

The chain combines TRBV10-3 with TRBJ2-7; 8 bases match TRBD1. V gave up 5 bases and J gave up 6 bases; unmatched junction bases: 9. This CDR3 is 14 amino acids long. Germline V gives CDR1 ENHRY, CDR2 SYGVKD. The CDR3 loop is CAISFGTGLGEQYF. In nucleotides, the CDR3 is TGTGCCATCAGTTTTGGGACAGGTCTTGGCGAGCAGTACTTC.

V is TRBV4-1 and J is TRBJ1-2, with 7 bases aligning to TRBD1. Germline-derived CDR1 and CDR2 are MGHRA and YSYEKL. The CDR3 totals 14 residues. V lost 3 bases, J lost 4 bases, and 5 bases stayed unmatched. CDR3 amino acids: CASSQRGTAYGYTF. CDR3 nucleotides: TGCGCCAGCAGCCAGAGAGGGACAGCCTATGGCTACACCTTC.

The chain has TRBV4-1 and TRBJ2-7, with D perhaps matching TRBD1 (5 bases). The germline V gene encodes CDR1 MGHRA and CDR2 YSYEKL. This CDR3 has 16 amino acids. Trimming removed 1 base from V and 6 bases from J, with 19 bases in between. The CDR3 reads CASSQGGAGLGFEQYF. The CDR3 nucleotides are TGCGCCAGCAGCCAAGGGGGCGCAGGGTTAGGCTTCGAGCAGTACTTC.

The chain is built from TRBV5-1 and TRBJ2-3; 7 positions match TRBD2. The length of the CDR3 is 13 residues. With V trimmed by 4 bases and J by 7 bases, 6 bases remained unmatched. CDR1 is SGHRS, CDR2 YFSETQ, per germline. CDR3 protein: CASSREDWNTQYF. The CDR3 DNA reads as TGCGCCAGCAGCCGGGAGGACTGGAATACGCAGTATTTT.

The rearrangement links TRBV9 to TRBJ2-7, with 9 bases fitting TRBD2. The germline CDR1 and CDR2 sequences are SGDLS and YYNGEE. The CDR3 is 16 residues long. J gave up 4 bases and V 4 bases, and 12 bases lay outside the gene matches. CDR3 protein: CASSQGGSGSKYEQYF. Written as DNA, the CDR3 is TGTGCCAGCAGCCAAGGGGGTAGCGGGAGCAAATACGAGCAGTACTTC.